A selection of T cell receptor beta chains follows, all from one sample in a study of cytomegalovirus exposure and HLA in healthy donors. Libraries were prepared by immunoSEQ multiplex PCR; TCRdb keeps only in-frame clonotypes and omits some of them. The table lists over 150,000 clones, more than 65% of them singletons. Sequencing was done on a sample of PBMCs. All receptors come from a girl between 2 and 10 years old in good health and CMV-seropositive. Each CDR3 is given with its conserved first and last residue. D genes are given only for firm matches. Clone size is shown for a subset of rows, as once, few, many or a class of expanded clone.

v_call: TRBV2
clone_size: NA
j_call: TRBJ2-3
d_call: NA
cdr3_aa: CASSGNRATDTQYF
cdr3_nt: TGTGCCAGCAGTGGCAACAGGGCCACAGATACGCAGTATTTT

v_call: TRBV19
clone_size: NA
j_call: TRBJ2-7
d_call: TRBD1
cdr3_aa: CASSIVGQADNEQYF
cdr3_nt: TGTGCCAGTAGTATAGTGGGACAGGCTGACAACGAGCAGTACTTC

v_call: TRBV27
clone_size: NA
j_call: TRBJ2-7
d_call: TRBD1
cdr3_aa: CASSAPPGQGYRYEQYF
cdr3_nt: TGTGCCAGCAGCGCACCCCCGGGACAGGGTTACCGCTACGAGCAGTACTTC

v_call: TRBV27
clone_size: NA
j_call: TRBJ2-1
d_call: TRBD2
cdr3_aa: CASRPRGASYNEQFF
cdr3_nt: TGTGCCAGCAGACCGCGGGGGGCCTCCTACAATGAGCAGTTCTTC

v_call: TRBV11-3
clone_size: NA
j_call: TRBJ2-1
d_call: TRBD2
cdr3_aa: CASSSSGNRGNEQFF
cdr3_nt: TGTGCCAGCAGCTCCAGCGGGAACCGGGGCAATGAGCAGTTCTTC

v_call: TRBV25-1
clone_size: NA
j_call: TRBJ2-3
d_call: TRBD2
cdr3_aa: CASSGPKREGLYTQYF
cdr3_nt: TGTGCCAGCAGTGGCCCCAAGCGGGAGGGCCTTTATACGCAGTATTTT

v_call: TRBV12-5
clone_size: NA
j_call: TRBJ2-5
d_call: TRBD2
cdr3_aa: CASASSGSETQYF
cdr3_nt: TGTGCTAGTGCCAGCAGCGGGAGTGAGACCCAGTACTTC

v_call: TRBV2
clone_size: NA
j_call: TRBJ1-2
d_call: TRBD1
cdr3_aa: CASSRDRDGYTF
cdr3_nt: TGTGCCAGCAGTCGGGACAGGGATGGCTACACCTTC

v_call: TRBV18
clone_size: NA
j_call: TRBJ1-2
d_call: NA
cdr3_aa: CASSPRAGDLNGYTF
cdr3_nt: TGTGCCAGCTCACCACGGGCGGGCGACCTGAATGGCTACACCTTC

v_call: TRBV10-3
clone_size: NA
j_call: TRBJ2-1
d_call: NA
cdr3_aa: CAISESGSATEQFF
cdr3_nt: TGTGCCATCAGTGAGTCGGGCTCGGCTACAGAGCAGTTCTTC

v_call: TRBV21-1
clone_size: once
j_call: TRBJ2-1
d_call: NA
cdr3_aa: CASSKAPGTGAMGEQFF
cdr3_nt: TGTGCCAGCAGCAAGGCCCCCGGGACAGGGGCTATGGGTGAGCAGTTCTTC

v_call: TRBV7-7
clone_size: NA
j_call: TRBJ2-7
d_call: TRBD1
cdr3_aa: CASSLGPGGYEQYF
cdr3_nt: TGTGCCAGCAGCTTAGGTCCAGGGGGCTACGAGCAGTACTTC

v_call: TRBV21-1
clone_size: NA
j_call: TRBJ2-1
d_call: NA
cdr3_aa: CASSGSGFTYNEQFF
cdr3_nt: TGTGCCAGCAGCGGTAGCGGGTTTACCTACAATGAGCAGTTCTTC

v_call: TRBV15
clone_size: once
j_call: TRBJ1-1
d_call: TRBD1
cdr3_aa: CATSRDRVQGAWNTEAFF
cdr3_nt: TGTGCCACCAGCAGAGATCGTGTCCAGGGGGCTTGGAACACTGAAGCTTTCTTT

v_call: TRBV6-1
clone_size: NA
j_call: TRBJ1-1
d_call: NA
cdr3_aa: CASKRRTASGTEAFF
cdr3_nt: TGTGCCAGCAAACGGAGGACAGCTTCTGGCACTGAAGCTTTCTTT

v_call: TRBV5-4
clone_size: NA
j_call: TRBJ2-1
d_call: NA
cdr3_aa: CASSLPVGARNEQFF
cdr3_nt: TGTGCCAGCAGCTTGCCGGTGGGAGCTCGTAATGAGCAGTTCTTC

v_call: TRBV29-1
clone_size: NA
j_call: TRBJ2-2
d_call: TRBD2
cdr3_aa: CSVEDAETSGRFGELFF
cdr3_nt: TGCAGCGTTGAAGATGCGGAGACTAGCGGGAGGTTTGGGGAGCTGTTTTTT

v_call: TRBV4-2
clone_size: NA
j_call: TRBJ1-3
d_call: NA
cdr3_aa: CASRGPGNTIYF
cdr3_nt: TGTGCCAGCAGGGGGCCTGGAAACACCATATATTTT

v_call: TRBV6-6
clone_size: NA
j_call: TRBJ2-3
d_call: TRBD2
cdr3_aa: CANSRTSGSTDTQYF
cdr3_nt: TGTGCCAATAGCCGGACTAGCGGGAGCACAGATACGCAGTATTTT

v_call: TRBV11-3
clone_size: NA
j_call: TRBJ2-5
d_call: TRBD2
cdr3_aa: CASSFTSADQYF
cdr3_nt: TGTGCCAGCAGCTTCACTAGCGCGGACCAGTACTTC

v_call: TRBV6-5
clone_size: NA
j_call: TRBJ2-5
d_call: NA
cdr3_aa: CASSSRMAGKRETQYF
cdr3_nt: TGTGCCAGCAGTTCACGGATGGCGGGAAAGAGAGAGACCCAGTACTTC

v_call: TRBV21-1
clone_size: NA
j_call: TRBJ1-3
d_call: NA
cdr3_aa: CASSKGDSSGNTIYF
cdr3_nt: TGTGCCAGCAGCAAAGGGGACAGTTCTGGAAACACCATATATTTT

v_call: TRBV7-6
clone_size: NA
j_call: TRBJ1-5
d_call: NA
cdr3_aa: CASSYGQPRDSNQPQHF
cdr3_nt: TGTGCCAGCAGCTACGGACAGCCCCGCGATAGCAATCAGCCCCAGCATTTT

v_call: TRBV21-1
clone_size: NA
j_call: TRBJ2-7
d_call: NA
cdr3_aa: CASSTNPLADRSYEQYF
cdr3_nt: TGTGCCAGCAGCACCAACCCGTTAGCGGACCGCTCCTACGAGCAGTACTTC

v_call: TRBV5-1
clone_size: NA
j_call: TRBJ2-2
d_call: TRBD2
cdr3_aa: CASNFGTSGTGELFF
cdr3_nt: TGCGCCAGCAACTTCGGGACTAGCGGCACCGGGGAGCTGTTTTTT

v_call: TRBV27
clone_size: NA
j_call: TRBJ2-1
d_call: NA
cdr3_aa: CASSFSLLESYEQFF
cdr3_nt: TGTGCCAGCAGTTTTTCCCTACTCGAGTCCTATGAGCAGTTCTTC

v_call: TRBV28
clone_size: NA
j_call: TRBJ2-7
d_call: TRBD1
cdr3_aa: CASSSPGQGFLSYEQYF
cdr3_nt: TGTGCCAGCAGTTCCCCGGGACAGGGATTTCTAAGCTACGAGCAGTACTTC

v_call: TRBV27
clone_size: once
j_call: TRBJ2-7
d_call: TRBD2
cdr3_aa: CATRKRESSYEQYF
cdr3_nt: TGTGCCACCCGAAAGCGGGAGTCCTCCTACGAGCAGTACTTC

v_call: TRBV6-4
clone_size: NA
j_call: TRBJ2-1
d_call: NA
cdr3_aa: CASSEDNNEQFF
cdr3_nt: TGTGCCAGCAGTGAGGACAACAATGAGCAGTTCTTC